The entry that follows covers one T cell receptor beta chain sequence. No antigen is known for it. Assays examined approximately 9.1 x 10^4 TCR templates per sample. Some clones are missing from TCRdb's copy, which holds only in-frame ones; the method was immunoSEQ multiplex PCR. The data show about 100,000 clones, around 92% seen once. This sample was included in a study of siplizumab effects on memory and regulatory T cells. Study conclusions and caveats: Naive T cells, seemingly more diverse than memory cells, seemed major alloresponse contributors. Alloreactive clones mapping to unstimulated subsets formed only a minor fraction.

This CDR3 has 15 amino acids. V shed 6 bases and J shed 0 bases, with 11 bases lying between them. Germline lookup yields CDR1 SGHVS and CDR2 FNYEAQ. The sequencing input was CD4+ T cells sorted from blood. The rearrangement uses TRBV7-6 and TRBJ2-2, with a possible D match to TRBD1 (6 bases). The TCR sequence derives from a human donor in good health. Some clones in this sample may be carry-over from other donors' samples. The CDR3 coding sequence is TGTGCCAGCAGAACCGGGACACCGAACACCGGGGAGCTGTTTTTT. This translates into CASRTGTPNTGELFF.